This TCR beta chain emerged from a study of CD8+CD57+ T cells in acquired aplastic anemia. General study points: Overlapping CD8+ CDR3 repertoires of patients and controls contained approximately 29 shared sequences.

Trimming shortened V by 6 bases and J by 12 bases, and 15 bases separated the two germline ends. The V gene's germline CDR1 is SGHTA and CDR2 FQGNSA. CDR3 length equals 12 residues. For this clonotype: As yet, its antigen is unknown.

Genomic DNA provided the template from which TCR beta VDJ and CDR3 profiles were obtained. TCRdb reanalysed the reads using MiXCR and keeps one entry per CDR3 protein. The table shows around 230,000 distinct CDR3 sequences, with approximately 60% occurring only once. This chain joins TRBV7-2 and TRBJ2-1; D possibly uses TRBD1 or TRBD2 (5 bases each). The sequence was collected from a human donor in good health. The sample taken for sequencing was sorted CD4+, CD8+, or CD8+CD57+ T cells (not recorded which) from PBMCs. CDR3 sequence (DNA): TGTGCCAGCAGGGGCCAACCGGGGACGCAGTTCTTC. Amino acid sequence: CASRGQPGTQFF.